This T cell receptor beta chain was retrieved from a study of early T cells in non-severe SARS-CoV-2 infection. This clonotype was counted at least ten times. Its antigen is undetermined. MiXCR, applied by TCRdb to the 5' RACE reads, yields one record per CDR3 protein. The sample carries about 77,000 distinct CDR3 sequences, about 5% recorded once. Germline CDR1 is MNHEY and CDR2 is SVGAGI. V was pared by 6 bases and J by 1 base, with 18 bases between. The CDR3 contains 17 residues. The study's findings and limits: VDJdb matching, biased toward anti-spike CD8 responses, missed private and CD4 specificities.

This receptor was taken from an adult who was a healthcare worker with PCR-confirmed SARS-CoV-2 infection or an uninfected control (not recorded which). The sample was whole blood, taken at baseline. The chain is built from TRBV6-5 and TRBJ2-2, with D maybe TRBD2 (6 bases). CDR3 bases: TGTGCCAGCAGACTCGGCCCGGTGGGACTGAACACCGGGGAGCTGTTTTTT. Translation: CASRLGPVGLNTGELFF.